These T cell receptor beta chains were read from a single sample in a study of CD8+ T cells in alopecia areata. The data were produced by immunoSEQ multiplex PCR, yet TCRdb's version contains in-frame clones alone and is incomplete. The repertoire includes more than 200,000 clones, 40% to 55% of them detected once, and about 2.6% sits in the top ten. The sequenced sample was CD4+ T cells sorted from blood, obtained around week 36, from a patient treated with tofacitinib. The receptor source for this set is a human donor with alopecia areata. Each CDR3 is given without its conserved first and last residue. Each record gives: V gene, J gene, CDR3 protein.

TRBV15	TRBJ2-6	ATSRAKVGANVLT
TRBV30	TRBJ2-5	AWGREPTQETQY
TRBV5-1	TRBJ2-5	ASSGGQEGETQY
TRBV6-6	TRBJ1-1	ASTRIGRNTEAF
TRBV12-5	TRBJ1-5	ASGPQGNSNQPQH
TRBV10-3	TRBJ2-1	APKGPGSSYNEQF
TRBV15	TRBJ1-5	ATSRDQGAPQH
TRBV29-1	TRBJ2-2	SVLTGLVVGELF
TRBV15	TRBJ1-2	ATSRSTGRGDGYT
TRBV7-2	TRBJ2-7	ASSFQLAGEGNEQY
TRBV29-1	TRBJ2-7	SALVFHEQY
TRBV25-1	TRBJ2-5	ASSGSSGTGGRETQY
TRBV5-1	TRBJ2-1	ASSPWTGQGTYNEQF
TRBV4-3	TRBJ2-2	ASSHLTGELF
TRBV1	TRBJ1-5	TSSQERSIHQPQH
TRBV30	TRBJ2-1	AWSVTYNEQF
TRBV5-6	TRBJ2-4	ASSSGRRNIQY
TRBV6-5	TRBJ2-7	ASRRQDQTYEQY
TRBV29-1	TRBJ2-3	SVYGHTDTQY
TRBV5-4	TRBJ2-5	ASSPGQNQETQY
TRBV6-5	TRBJ2-2	ASSYSGQGAVGELF
TRBV30	TRBJ2-1	AWSSGPYYNEQF
TRBV2	TRBJ2-1	ASMRELGNEQF
TRBV4-1	TRBJ2-3	ASSPWAGAADTQY
TRBV19	TRBJ1-2	AASSDAGGYGYT
TRBV28	TRBJ1-4	ASSLTDATNEKLF
TRBV7-2	TRBJ2-5	ASSPIGHKETQY
TRBV5-6	TRBJ2-5	ASSFSTGTETQY
TRBV7-9	TRBJ2-5	ASSLSSGTRETQY
TRBV9	TRBJ2-2	ASSPLAGDPAGELF
TRBV7-2	TRBJ2-3	ASSPQGTVTQY
TRBV30	TRBJ2-3	AWVRDITDTQY
TRBV5-5	TRBJ1-3	ASSLDAISGNTIY
TRBV15	TRBJ2-7	ATSRDRDGYEQY
TRBV15	TRBJ2-4	ATIWDGTSPPKSGQNIQY
TRBV18	TRBJ2-5	ASSPGSQETQY
TRBV11-2	TRBJ2-7	ASSRDRGNEQY
TRBV6-1	TRBJ2-5	ASILTGGGETQY
TRBV4-1	TRBJ2-5	ASSQPGETQY
TRBV28	TRBJ2-7	ASRPPGQPGLAF
TRBV7-9	TRBJ1-2	ASSMMGYGYT
TRBV7-9	TRBJ2-5	ASSLRERLGVAETQY
TRBV7-2	TRBJ2-1	ASSLVAGGHYNEQF
TRBV7-6	TRBJ2-2	ASSLVQGRGAGELF
TRBV9	TRBJ2-3	ASSVDTDTQY
TRBV7-9	TRBJ2-1	ASSLLLGNEQF
TRBV19	TRBJ2-6	ASTFGGLYGANVLT